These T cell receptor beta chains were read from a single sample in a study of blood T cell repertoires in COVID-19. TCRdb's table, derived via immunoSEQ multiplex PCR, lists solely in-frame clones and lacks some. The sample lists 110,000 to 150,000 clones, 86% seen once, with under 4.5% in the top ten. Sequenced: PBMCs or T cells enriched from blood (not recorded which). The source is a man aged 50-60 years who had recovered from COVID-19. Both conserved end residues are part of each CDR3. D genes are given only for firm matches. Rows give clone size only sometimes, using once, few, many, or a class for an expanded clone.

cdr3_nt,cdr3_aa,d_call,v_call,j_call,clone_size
TGTGCCAGCAGCCTCGGGAGCAGGGAGGATGAAAAACTGTTTTTT,CASSLGSREDEKLFF,NA,TRBV7-9,TRBJ1-4,once
TGCGCCAGCAGCAGGACAGGGGAGGTCACCGGGGAGCTGTTTTTT,CASSRTGEVTGELFF,TRBD1,TRBV5-1,TRBJ2-2,once
TGTGCCAGCAGCATAGACAGCTCCTACGAGCAGTACTTC,CASSIDSSYEQYF,NA,TRBV5-8,TRBJ2-7,NA
TGCAGCGCTACCCCGGGACAAGACTATGGCTACACCTTC,CSATPGQDYGYTF,NA,TRBV29-1,TRBJ1-2,NA
TGTGCCTGGAGAGTCGGGACAGGAAAACGCTATGGCTACACCTTC,CAWRVGTGKRYGYTF,TRBD1,TRBV30,TRBJ1-2,NA
TGCGCCAGCAGCCAAGGCACTAGCGGGAGCGAATACGAGCAGTACTTC,CASSQGTSGSEYEQYF,TRBD2,TRBV4-3,TRBJ2-7,NA
TGTGCCACCTCACGAGGGAATGGCTACACCTTC,CATSRGNGYTF,NA,TRBV28,TRBJ1-2,NA
TGTGCCAGCAGGCCTGGCGGGGGGGGTGAAGCTTTCTTT,CASRPGGGGEAFF,NA,TRBV12-3/TRBV12-4,TRBJ1-1,NA
TGCGCCAGCAGGCCGGGACAGGGTGCGGACATTCAGTACTTC,CASRPGQGADIQYF,TRBD1,TRBV5-1,TRBJ2-4,NA
TGTGCCAGCAGCTTTCAACAGGGGTACGAGCAGTACTTC,CASSFQQGYEQYF,TRBD1,TRBV11-3,TRBJ2-7,NA
TGTGCCAGCAGCGTAGGTCCAAACACTGAAGCTTTCTTT,CASSVGPNTEAFF,NA,TRBV9,TRBJ1-1,NA
TGCGCCAGCAGCCGGGCGAGAGGGGGCCGCACTGAAGCTTTCTTT,CASSRARGGRTEAFF,TRBD1,TRBV4-3,TRBJ1-1,NA
TGTGCCAGCAGCTTAGATGGCAGGGGAACTGAAGCTTTCTTT,CASSLDGRGTEAFF,NA,TRBV7-9,TRBJ1-1,few
TGCGCCAGCAGCCCCGGAAGAGCGGGGGGGCACGAGCAGTTCTTC,CASSPGRAGGHEQFF,TRBD2,TRBV5-1,TRBJ2-1,NA
TGTGCCAGCAGCCCTTGGGGAAGGGGAGAGACCCAGTACTTC,CASSPWGRGETQYF,NA,TRBV7-3,TRBJ2-5,NA
TGCGCCAGCAGCTTGGAGTCTCGAGTGGCCGGGGAGCTGTTTTTT,CASSLESRVAGELFF,NA,TRBV5-1,TRBJ2-2,NA
TGTGCCAGCAGCACCCCGGGGGGTAACACTGAAGCTTTCTTT,CASSTPGGNTEAFF,NA,TRBV28,TRBJ1-1,NA
TGTGCCAGCTCTCCCCGACTGACAGGGGCCGTCGAGAACACCATATATTTT,CASSPRLTGAVENTIYF,TRBD1,TRBV18,TRBJ1-3,NA
TGTGCCAGCGCAATGACAGAGCCCGGGCCCCAGCATTTT,CASAMTEPGPQHF,NA,TRBV2,TRBJ1-5,NA
TGTGCCAGTAGTGCCACGACAGGGTCCGGCTATCAGCCCCAGCATTTT,CASSATTGSGYQPQHF,TRBD1,TRBV19,TRBJ1-5,NA
TGCGCCAGCAGACTGGGACAGGGCGACAATCAGCCCCAGCATTTT,CASRLGQGDNQPQHF,TRBD1,TRBV5-1,TRBJ1-5,NA
TGTGCCAGCAGTGAAGAGTCGCCAGAAAAGAACACTGAAGCTTTCTTT,CASSEESPEKNTEAFF,NA,TRBV2,TRBJ1-1,NA